This record concerns one T cell receptor beta chain sequence. This sample is drawn from a study of blood T cell repertoires in COVID-19. Looking at the study overall: Both acute and convalescent COVID-19 samples were obtained from the United States, Italy and Spain. PBMCs, B-cell-depleted T cells, or T cells provided the cDNA or gDNA that made up the material.

V lost 1 base to trimming and J lost 2 bases, with 9 bases between them. Germline V gene data show CDR1 as SGHVS and CDR2 as FQNEAQ. The CDR3 contains 16 residues. The protocol was immunoSEQ multiplex PCR, while the TCRdb copy is restricted to in-frame clones and leaves out a portion. The sample shows 50,000 to 65,000 clones, approximately 86% of them seen only once. Seattle's cohort entered during active infection and was followed longitudinally. The chain carries TRBV7-8 and TRBJ2-6; tentative D call: TRBD2 (5 bases). The receptor comes from a woman at least 80 years old with COVID-19, enrolled during active disease. The source material was peripheral blood. Here the CDR3 DNA reads TGTGCCAGCAGCTTAGTCGGACTGGCTGGGGCCAACGTCCTGACTTTC. It yields the protein CASSLVGLAGANVLTF.